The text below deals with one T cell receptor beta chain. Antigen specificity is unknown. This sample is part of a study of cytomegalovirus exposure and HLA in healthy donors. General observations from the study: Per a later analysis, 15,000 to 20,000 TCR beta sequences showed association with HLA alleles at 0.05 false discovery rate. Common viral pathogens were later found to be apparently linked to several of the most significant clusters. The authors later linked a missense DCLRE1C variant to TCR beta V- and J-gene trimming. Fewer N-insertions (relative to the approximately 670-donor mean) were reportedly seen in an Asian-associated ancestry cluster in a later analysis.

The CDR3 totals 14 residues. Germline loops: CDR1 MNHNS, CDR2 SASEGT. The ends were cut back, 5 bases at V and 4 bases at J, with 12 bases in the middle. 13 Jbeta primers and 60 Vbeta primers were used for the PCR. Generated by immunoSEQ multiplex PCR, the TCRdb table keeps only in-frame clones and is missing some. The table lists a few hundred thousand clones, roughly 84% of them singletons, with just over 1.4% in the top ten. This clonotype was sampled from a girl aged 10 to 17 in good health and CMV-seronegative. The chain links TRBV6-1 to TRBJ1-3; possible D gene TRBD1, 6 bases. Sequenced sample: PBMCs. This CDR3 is CASSSGQIGNTIYF. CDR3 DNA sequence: TGTGCCAGCAGTTCCGGACAGATAGGAAACACCATATATTTT.